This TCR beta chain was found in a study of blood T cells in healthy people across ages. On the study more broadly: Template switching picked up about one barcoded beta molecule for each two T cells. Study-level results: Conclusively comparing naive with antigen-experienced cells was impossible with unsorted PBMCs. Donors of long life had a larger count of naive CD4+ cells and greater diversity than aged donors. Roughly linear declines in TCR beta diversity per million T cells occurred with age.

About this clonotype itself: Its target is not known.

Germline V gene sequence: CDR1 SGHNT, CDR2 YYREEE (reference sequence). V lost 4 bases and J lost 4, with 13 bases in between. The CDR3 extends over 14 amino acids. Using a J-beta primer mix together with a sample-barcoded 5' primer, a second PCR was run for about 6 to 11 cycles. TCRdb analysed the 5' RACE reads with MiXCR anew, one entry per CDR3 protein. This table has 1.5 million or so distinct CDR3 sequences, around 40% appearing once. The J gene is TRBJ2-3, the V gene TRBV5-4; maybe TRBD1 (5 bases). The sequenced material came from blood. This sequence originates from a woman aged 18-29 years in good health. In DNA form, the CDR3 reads TGTGCCAGCAGCCCAAAGCAGGGTGCAGATACGCAGTATTTT. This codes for CASSPKQGADTQYF. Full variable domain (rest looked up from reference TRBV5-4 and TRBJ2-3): ETGVTQSPTHLIKTRGQQVTLRCSSQSGHNTVSWYQQALGQGPQFIFQYYREEENGRGNFPPRFSGLQFPNYSSELNVNALELDDSALYLCASSPKQGADTQYFGPGTRLTVL.